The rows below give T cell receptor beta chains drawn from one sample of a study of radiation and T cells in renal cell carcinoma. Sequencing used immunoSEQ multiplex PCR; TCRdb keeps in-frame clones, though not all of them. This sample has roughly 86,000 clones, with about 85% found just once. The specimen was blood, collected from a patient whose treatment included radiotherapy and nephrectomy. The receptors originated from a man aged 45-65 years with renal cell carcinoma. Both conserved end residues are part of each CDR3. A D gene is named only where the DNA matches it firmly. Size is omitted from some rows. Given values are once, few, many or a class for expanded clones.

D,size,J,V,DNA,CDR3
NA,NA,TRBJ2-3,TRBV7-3,TGTGCCAGCAGCCCCGGGACTTACACAGATACGCAGTATTTT,CASSPGTYTDTQYF
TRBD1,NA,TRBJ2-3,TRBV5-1,TGCGCCAGCAGCTTGGGGACAGGGATGGACACAGATACGCAGTATTTT,CASSLGTGMDTDTQYF
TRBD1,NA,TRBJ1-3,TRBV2,TGTGCCAGCAGCGGGACAGTAGCTGGAAACACCATATATTTT,CASSGTVAGNTIYF
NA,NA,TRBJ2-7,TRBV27,TGTGCCAGCAGTGGGTGGGCAGGGAGTGGCGAGCAGTACTTC,CASSGWAGSGEQYF
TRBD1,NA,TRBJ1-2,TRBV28,TGTGCCAGCAGTACCACCCAGTTTCTCGGGACAGTCTATGGCTACACCTTC,CASSTTQFLGTVYGYTF
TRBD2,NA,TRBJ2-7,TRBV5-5,TGTGCCAGCAGTCAAATCGGCGGGAGCTCCTACGAGCAGTACTTC,CASSQIGGSSYEQYF
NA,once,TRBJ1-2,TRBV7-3,TGTGCCAGCAGCTTCCGGAACCGGGACGGCTACACCTTC,CASSFRNRDGYTF
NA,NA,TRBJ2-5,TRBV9,TGTGCCAGTTCCGGCAACGCGGAGACCCAGTACTTC,CASSGNAETQYF
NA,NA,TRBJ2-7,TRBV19,TGTGCCAGTAGTTGGGCAGGCGCCTACGAGCAGTACTTC,CASSWAGAYEQYF
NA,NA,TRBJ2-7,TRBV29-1,TGCAGCGTTGAAGATCCGGGATCCTACGAGCAGTACTTC,CSVEDPGSYEQYF
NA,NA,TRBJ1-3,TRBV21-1,TGTGCCAGCAGCAACTCGACCACCATATATTTT,CASSNSTTIYF
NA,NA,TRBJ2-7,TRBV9,TGTGCCAGCAGCGTCCCGGGGAAGGGGGACGAGCAGTACTTC,CASSVPGKGDEQYF
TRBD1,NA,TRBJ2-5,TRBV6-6,TGTGCCAGCAGTTACGGGACAGGGAGGTATCGGACCCAGTACTTC,CASSYGTGRYRTQYF
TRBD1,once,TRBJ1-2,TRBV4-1,TGCGCCAGCAGCCAAGTTTCGGTACAGGGGCACTATGGCTACACCTTC,CASSQVSVQGHYGYTF
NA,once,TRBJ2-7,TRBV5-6,TGTGCCAGCAGCTTCCGCGTGGGGGGTAGCGGGCAGTACTTC,CASSFRVGGSGQYF
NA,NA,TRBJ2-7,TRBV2,TGTGCCAGCAGTGGGCGGGTAGCCTACGAGCAGTACTTC,CASSGRVAYEQYF
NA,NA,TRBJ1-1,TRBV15,TGTGCCATAAAGGCGACAGCCAACACTGAAGCTTTCTTT,CAIKATANTEAFF
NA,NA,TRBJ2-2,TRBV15,TGTGCCACCAGCAGAGTGGTCGGGGGGCTCTACACCGGGGAGCTGTTTTTT,CATSRVVGGLYTGELFF
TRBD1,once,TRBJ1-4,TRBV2,TGTGCCAGCAGTGCCGGGACAGGGGATGAAAAACTGTTTTTT,CASSAGTGDEKLFF
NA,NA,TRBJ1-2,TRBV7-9,TGTGCCAGCAGCCCAGCACGCAGCCTGGGCTACACCTTC,CASSPARSLGYTF
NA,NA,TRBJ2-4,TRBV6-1,TGTGCCAGCAGTTCGACAGGTGGTATTCAGTACTTC,CASSSTGGIQYF
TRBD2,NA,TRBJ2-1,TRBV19,TGTGCCAGTAGTATTTGGGGACTAGCGGGAGGGTCCGGCAATGAGCAGTTCTTC,CASSIWGLAGGSGNEQFF
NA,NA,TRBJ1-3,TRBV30,TGTGCCTGGAGCTCTGGAAACACCATATATTTT,CAWSSGNTIYF
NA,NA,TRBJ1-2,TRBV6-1,TGTGCCAGCAGTGAATCCGGAAACTATGGCTACACCTTC,CASSESGNYGYTF
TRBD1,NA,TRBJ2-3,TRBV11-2,TGTGCCAGCAGCTCTCGACAGGGTTCCTATTTT,CASSSRQGSYF
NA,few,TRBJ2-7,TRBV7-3,TGTGCCAGCAGCTTAAACAGAGACTACGAGCAGTACTTC,CASSLNRDYEQYF
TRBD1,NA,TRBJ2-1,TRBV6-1,TGTGCCAGCAGGGGGACAGGTCTGTGGTTTGGTGAGCAGTTCTTC,CASRGTGLWFGEQFF
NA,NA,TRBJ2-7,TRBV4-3,TGCGCCAGCAGCCAAGAGTGGCAGGGTTACTACGAGCAGTACTTC,CASSQEWQGYYEQYF
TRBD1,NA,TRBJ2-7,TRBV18,TGTGCCAGCTCACCAGGGACAGGGGGCTTCTACGAGCAGTACTTC,CASSPGTGGFYEQYF
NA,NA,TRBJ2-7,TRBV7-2,TGTGCCAGCAGCTTATCCGGGACCAGCTCCTACGAGCAGTACTTC,CASSLSGTSSYEQYF
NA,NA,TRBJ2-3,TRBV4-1,TGCGCCAGCAGCCAAGACAGGGCTAGCACAGATACGCAGTATTTT,CASSQDRASTDTQYF
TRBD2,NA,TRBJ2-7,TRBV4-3,TGCGCCAGCAGCCAGGGAGGCGGGGGATACTCCTACGAGCAGTACTTC,CASSQGGGGYSYEQYF
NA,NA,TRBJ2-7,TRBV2,TGTGCCAGCAGTGAACAGGGGAGTTTGTACGAGCAGTACTTC,CASSEQGSLYEQYF
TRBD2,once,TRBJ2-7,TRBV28,TGTGCCAGCAGATACCTTTCGGGAGGATACGAGCAGTACTTC,CASRYLSGGYEQYF
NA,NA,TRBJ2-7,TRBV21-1,TGTGCCAGCAGCAAAACCTTCAGGGACAGTTCCTACGAGCAGTACTTC,CASSKTFRDSSYEQYF
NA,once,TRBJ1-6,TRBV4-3,TGCGCCAGCAGCCAACGAGGGGTAGGGTTGTTTAATTCACCCCTCCACTTT,CASSQRGVGLFNSPLHF
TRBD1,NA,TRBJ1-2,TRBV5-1,TGCGCCAGCAGCTTGACCGGGACAGGGGGCATAGACTATGGCTACACCTTC,CASSLTGTGGIDYGYTF
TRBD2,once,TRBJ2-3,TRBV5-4,TGTGCCAGCAGCTTTGAGCGGGGGGGCCCAGATACGCAGTATTTT,CASSFERGGPDTQYF
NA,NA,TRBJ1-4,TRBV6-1,TGTGCCAGCAGCCCCTGGCGAGGTGAAAAACTGTTTTTT,CASSPWRGEKLFF
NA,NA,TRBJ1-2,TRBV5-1,TGCGCCAGCAGCGGGGACCCAGACTATGGCTACACCTTC,CASSGDPDYGYTF
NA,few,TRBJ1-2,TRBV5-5,TGTGCCAGCAGCTTACAGGGCAGGTATGGCTACACCTTC,CASSLQGRYGYTF
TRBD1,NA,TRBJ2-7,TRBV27,TGTGCCAGCGGAAAGGGACAGGGGATCTACGAGCAGTACTTC,CASGKGQGIYEQYF
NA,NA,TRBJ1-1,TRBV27,TGTGCCAGCAGTTTTTATTCGGGAAGAAGGGCTGAAGCTTTCTTT,CASSFYSGRRAEAFF